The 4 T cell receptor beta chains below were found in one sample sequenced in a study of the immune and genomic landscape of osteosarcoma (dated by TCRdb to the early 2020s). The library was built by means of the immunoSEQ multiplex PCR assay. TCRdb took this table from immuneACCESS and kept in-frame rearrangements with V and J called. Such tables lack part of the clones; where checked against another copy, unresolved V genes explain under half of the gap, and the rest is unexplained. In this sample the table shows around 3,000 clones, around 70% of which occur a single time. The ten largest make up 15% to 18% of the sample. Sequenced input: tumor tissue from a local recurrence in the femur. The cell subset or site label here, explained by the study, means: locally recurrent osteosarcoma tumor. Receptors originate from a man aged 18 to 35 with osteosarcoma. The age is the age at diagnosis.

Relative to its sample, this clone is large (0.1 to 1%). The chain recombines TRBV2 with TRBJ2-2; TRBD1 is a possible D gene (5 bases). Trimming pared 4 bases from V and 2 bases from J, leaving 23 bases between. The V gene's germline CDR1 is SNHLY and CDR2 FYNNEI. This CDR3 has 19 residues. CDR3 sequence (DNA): TGTGCCAGCAGTGCCCTTGAGTCCAGGGATGTGGGAAACACCGGGGAGCTGTTTTTT. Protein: CASSALESRDVGNTGELFF.

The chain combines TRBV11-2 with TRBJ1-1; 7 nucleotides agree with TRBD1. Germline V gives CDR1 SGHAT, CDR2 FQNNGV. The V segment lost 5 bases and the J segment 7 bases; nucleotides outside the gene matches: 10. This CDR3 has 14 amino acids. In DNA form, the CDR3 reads TGTGCCAGCAGCACATTTACAGGGGCGGTTGAAGCTTTCTTT. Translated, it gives CASSTFTGAVEAFF. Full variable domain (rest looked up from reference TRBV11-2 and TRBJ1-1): EAGVAQSPRYKIIEKRQSVAFWCNPISGHATLYWYQQILGQGPKLLIQFQNNGVVDDSQLPKDRFSAERLKGVDSTLKIQPAKLEDSAVYLCASSTFTGAVEAFFGQGTRLTVV.

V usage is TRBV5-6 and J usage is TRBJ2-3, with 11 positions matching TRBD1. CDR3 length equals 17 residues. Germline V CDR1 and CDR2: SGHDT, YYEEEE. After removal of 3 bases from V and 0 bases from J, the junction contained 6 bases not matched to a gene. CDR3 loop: CASSSWGQGGSTDTQYF. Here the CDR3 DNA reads TGTGCCAGCAGCTCCTGGGGACAGGGGGGTAGCACAGATACGCAGTATTTT.

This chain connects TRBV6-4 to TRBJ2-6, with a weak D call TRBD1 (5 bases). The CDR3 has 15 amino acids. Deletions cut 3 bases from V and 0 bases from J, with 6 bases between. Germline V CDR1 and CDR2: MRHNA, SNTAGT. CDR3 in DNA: TGTGCCAGCAGTGAGGACAACTCTGGGGCCAACGTCCTGACTTTC. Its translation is CASSEDNSGANVLTF.